This T cell receptor beta chain is drawn from a study of T cells in Graves' hyperthyroidism and ophthalmopathy. It was RNA transcripts that yielded the amplified TCR beta CDR3 regions. A set of HTBI primers served as the primers for a first-round RT-PCR of the TCR CDR3. Each CDR3 protein gets one entry after TCRdb re-called the multiplex PCR reads with MiXCR. The data show approximately 360,000 distinct CDR3 sequences, with roughly 25% seen just once and 73% held by the top ten. Absent ophthalmopathy progression within 18 months defined stable Graves' hyperthyroidism. This clonotype was recorded many times. Its antigen remains unidentified. The study's findings and limits: Blood shared most expanded thyroid clonotypes above 0.001. The model's output predicted ophthalmopathy at a median of 6.5 months prior to onset.

Sequences were obtained from blood. This TCR was sampled from a man between 45 and 60 years old with Graves' hyperthyroidism.

In nucleotides, the CDR3 is TGTGCCAGCAGTTTAGCGGGGGGCACTGAAGCTTTCTTT. Translating gives CASSLAGGTEAFF. This chain connects TRBV12-3 or TRBV12-4 to TRBJ1-1, with D tentatively TRBD1 (5 bases). CDR3 length: 13 amino acids. The V end was cut by 0 bases, the J end by 4 bases, with 6 bases between.